This T cell receptor beta chain was captured in a study of identifying expanded T cells in peripheral blood. General study results and limits: Clone count variance between approximately two-week samples rose with total template count.

Only in-frame clones appear in the TCRdb table, and some are missing; sequencing was by immunoSEQ multiplex PCR. The sample holds roughly 130,000 clones, less than 90% seen once. V was cut by 4 bases and J by 5 bases, with 21 bases left in between. Looked up from germline, CDR1 is MGHDK and CDR2 is SYGVNS. This CDR3 comprises 18 residues. On this clone: As yet, its antigen is unknown.

This receptor was taken from a person between 18 and 75 years old in good health. Sequenced input: blood. V gene TRBV25-1 combines with J gene TRBJ2-6; a possible D gene is TRBD1 (5 bases). The CDR3 here is CASSVGKNWTSRANVLTF. For the CDR3, the DNA is TGTGCCAGCAGTGTGGGTAAGAACTGGACAAGTCGGGCCAACGTCCTGACTTTC.